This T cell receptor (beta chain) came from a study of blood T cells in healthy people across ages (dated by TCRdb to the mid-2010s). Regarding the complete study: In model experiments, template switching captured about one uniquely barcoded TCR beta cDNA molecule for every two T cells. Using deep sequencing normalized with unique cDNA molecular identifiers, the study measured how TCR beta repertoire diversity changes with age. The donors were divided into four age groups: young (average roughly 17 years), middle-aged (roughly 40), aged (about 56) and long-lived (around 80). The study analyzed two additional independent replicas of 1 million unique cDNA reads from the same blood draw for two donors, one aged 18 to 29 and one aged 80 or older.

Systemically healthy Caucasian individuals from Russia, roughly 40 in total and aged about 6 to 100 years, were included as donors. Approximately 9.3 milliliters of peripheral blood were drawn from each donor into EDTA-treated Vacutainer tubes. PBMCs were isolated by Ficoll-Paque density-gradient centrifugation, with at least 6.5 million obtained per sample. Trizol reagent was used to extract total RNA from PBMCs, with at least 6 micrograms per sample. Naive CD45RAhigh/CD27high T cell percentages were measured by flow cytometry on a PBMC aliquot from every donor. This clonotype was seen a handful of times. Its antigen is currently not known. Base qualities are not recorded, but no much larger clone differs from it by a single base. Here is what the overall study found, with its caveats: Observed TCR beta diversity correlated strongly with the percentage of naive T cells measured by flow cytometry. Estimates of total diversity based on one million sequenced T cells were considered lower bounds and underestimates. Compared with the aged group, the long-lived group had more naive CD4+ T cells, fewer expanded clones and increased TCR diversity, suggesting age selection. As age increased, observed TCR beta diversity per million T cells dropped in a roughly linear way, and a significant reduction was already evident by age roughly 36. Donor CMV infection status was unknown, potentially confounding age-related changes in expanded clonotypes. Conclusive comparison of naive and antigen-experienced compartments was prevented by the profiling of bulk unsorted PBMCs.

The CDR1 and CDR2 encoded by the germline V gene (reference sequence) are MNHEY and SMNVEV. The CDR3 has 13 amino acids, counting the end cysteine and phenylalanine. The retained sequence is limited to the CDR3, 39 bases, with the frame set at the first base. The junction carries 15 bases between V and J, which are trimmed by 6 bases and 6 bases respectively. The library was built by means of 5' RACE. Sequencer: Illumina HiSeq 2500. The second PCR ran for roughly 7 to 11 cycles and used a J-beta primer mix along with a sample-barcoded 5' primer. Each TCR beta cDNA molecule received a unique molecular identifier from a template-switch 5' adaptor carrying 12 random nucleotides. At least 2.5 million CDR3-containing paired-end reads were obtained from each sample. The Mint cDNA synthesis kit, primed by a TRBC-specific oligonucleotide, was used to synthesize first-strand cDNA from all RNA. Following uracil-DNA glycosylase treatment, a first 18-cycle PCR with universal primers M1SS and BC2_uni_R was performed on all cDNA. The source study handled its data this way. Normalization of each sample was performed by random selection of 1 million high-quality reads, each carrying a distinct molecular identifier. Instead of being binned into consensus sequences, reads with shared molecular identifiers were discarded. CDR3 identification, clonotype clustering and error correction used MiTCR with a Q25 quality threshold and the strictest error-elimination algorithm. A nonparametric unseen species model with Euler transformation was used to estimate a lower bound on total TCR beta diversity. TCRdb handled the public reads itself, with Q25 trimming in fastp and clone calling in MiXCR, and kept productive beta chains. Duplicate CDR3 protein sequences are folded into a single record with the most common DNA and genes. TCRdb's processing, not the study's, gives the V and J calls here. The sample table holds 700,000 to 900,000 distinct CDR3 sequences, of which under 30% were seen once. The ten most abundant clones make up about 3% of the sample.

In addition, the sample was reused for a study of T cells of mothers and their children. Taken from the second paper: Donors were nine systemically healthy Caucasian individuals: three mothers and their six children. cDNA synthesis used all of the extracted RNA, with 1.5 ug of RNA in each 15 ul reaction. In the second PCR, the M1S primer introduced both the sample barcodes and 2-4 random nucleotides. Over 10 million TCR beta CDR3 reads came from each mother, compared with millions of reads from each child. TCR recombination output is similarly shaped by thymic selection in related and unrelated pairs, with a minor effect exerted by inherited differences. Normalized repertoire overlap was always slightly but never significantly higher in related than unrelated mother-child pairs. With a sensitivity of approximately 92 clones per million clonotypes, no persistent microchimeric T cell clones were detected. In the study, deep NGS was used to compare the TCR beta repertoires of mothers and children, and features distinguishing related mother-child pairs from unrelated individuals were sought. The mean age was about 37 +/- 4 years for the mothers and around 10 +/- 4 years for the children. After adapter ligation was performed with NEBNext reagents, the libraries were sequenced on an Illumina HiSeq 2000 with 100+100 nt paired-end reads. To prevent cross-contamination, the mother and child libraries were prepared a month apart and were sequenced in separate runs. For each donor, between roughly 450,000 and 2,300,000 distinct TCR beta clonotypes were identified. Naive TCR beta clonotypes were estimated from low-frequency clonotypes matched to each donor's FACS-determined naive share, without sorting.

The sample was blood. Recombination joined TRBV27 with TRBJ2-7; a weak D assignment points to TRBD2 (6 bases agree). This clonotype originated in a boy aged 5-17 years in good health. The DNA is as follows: TGTGCCAGCAGCGCGAGTAGGAGGGCCGAGCAGTACTTC. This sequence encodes CASSASRRAEQYF.